Listed below are T cell receptor beta chains from one sample, sequenced in a study of early T cells in non-severe SARS-CoV-2 infection. TCRdb processed the 5' RACE reads anew with MiXCR; each CDR3 protein has one entry. The sample holds 65,000 to 85,000 distinct CDR3 sequences, roughly 13% seen once. Sequencing was carried out using whole blood. The origin of the receptors is an adult who was a healthcare worker with PCR-confirmed SARS-CoV-2 infection or an uninfected control (not recorded which). CDR3s include the opening cysteine and the closing phenylalanine or tryptophan. The order of the fields is clone size, V gene, D gene, J gene, CDR3 protein, CDR3 DNA. D genes are given only for firm matches. For some rows the clone size is stated as once, few or many, or as a class when expanded; others skip it.

clone_size: many
v_call: TRBV12-3/TRBV12-4
d_call: TRBD2
j_call: TRBJ2-3
cdr3_aa: CASRPSGGITDTQYF
cdr3_nt: TGTGCCAGCAGGCCTAGCGGGGGAATTACAGATACGCAGTATTTT

clone_size: NA
v_call: TRBV2
d_call: NA
j_call: TRBJ1-2
cdr3_aa: CASSERRAGGYTF
cdr3_nt: TGTGCCAGCAGTGAACGGCGGGCAGGTGGCTACACCTTC

clone_size: NA
v_call: TRBV7-2
d_call: NA
j_call: TRBJ1-3
cdr3_aa: CASSLTGPPGNTIYF
cdr3_nt: TGTGCCAGCAGTCTTACAGGGCCACCGGGAAACACCATATATTTT

clone_size: NA
v_call: TRBV5-1
d_call: NA
j_call: TRBJ2-1
cdr3_aa: CASRTGNEQFF
cdr3_nt: TGCGCCAGCCGGACCGGCAATGAGCAGTTCTTC

clone_size: NA
v_call: TRBV12-3/TRBV12-4
d_call: NA
j_call: TRBJ2-3
cdr3_aa: CATQGRGGTQYF
cdr3_nt: TGTGCCACCCAAGGGAGAGGCGGGACGCAGTATTTT

clone_size: NA
v_call: TRBV28
d_call: NA
j_call: TRBJ2-1
cdr3_aa: CATSQPGTANSYNEQFF
cdr3_nt: TGTGCCACCAGTCAACCCGGGACTGCAAACTCCTACAATGAGCAGTTCTTC

clone_size: NA
v_call: TRBV6-1
d_call: NA
j_call: TRBJ1-2
cdr3_aa: CASSGGRVDYGYTF
cdr3_nt: TGTGCCAGCAGTGGGGGGCGCGTAGACTATGGCTACACCTTC

clone_size: many
v_call: TRBV12-3/TRBV12-4
d_call: NA
j_call: TRBJ2-4
cdr3_aa: CASSFLGGLAKNIQYF
cdr3_nt: TGTGCCAGCAGTTTCCTTGGAGGATTGGCCAAAAACATTCAGTACTTC

clone_size: few
v_call: TRBV11-2
d_call: NA
j_call: TRBJ2-1
cdr3_aa: CASSLDAGFHEQFF
cdr3_nt: TGTGCCAGCAGCTTAGATGCAGGGTTCCATGAGCAGTTCTTC

clone_size: many
v_call: TRBV18
d_call: NA
j_call: TRBJ1-5
cdr3_aa: CASSLSAAYSNQPQHF
cdr3_nt: TGTGCCAGCTCACTCTCGGCGGCATATAGCAATCAGCCCCAGCATTTT

clone_size: few
v_call: TRBV27
d_call: NA
j_call: TRBJ2-2
cdr3_aa: CASSSSGIFLTGELFF
cdr3_nt: TGTGCCAGCAGTTCATCCGGGATTTTTTTGACCGGGGAGCTGTTTTTT

clone_size: NA
v_call: TRBV7-2
d_call: TRBD2
j_call: TRBJ2-7
cdr3_aa: CASSLGGTSGEWQYF
cdr3_nt: TGTGCCAGCAGCTTAGGCGGGACTAGCGGGGAGTGGCAGTACTTC

clone_size: NA
v_call: TRBV7-2
d_call: TRBD1
j_call: TRBJ2-3
cdr3_aa: CASSTPTGLYRYF
cdr3_nt: TGTGCCAGCAGCACGCCGACAGGGCTCTATCGGTATTTT

clone_size: few
v_call: TRBV5-1
d_call: TRBD1
j_call: TRBJ1-6
cdr3_aa: CASSLSWTGANSPLHF
cdr3_nt: TGCGCCAGCAGCTTGAGTTGGACAGGAGCGAATTCACCCCTCCACTTT

clone_size: NA
v_call: TRBV6-2/TRBV6-3
d_call: NA
j_call: TRBJ2-7
cdr3_aa: CASSQRARQSSYEQYF
cdr3_nt: TGTGCCAGCAGTCAAAGAGCGCGCCAATCCTCCTACGAGCAGTACTTC

clone_size: NA
v_call: TRBV29-1
d_call: NA
j_call: TRBJ2-1
cdr3_aa: CSVEPTGNEQFF
cdr3_nt: TGCAGCGTTGAACCGACGGGAAATGAGCAGTTCTTC

clone_size: NA
v_call: TRBV28
d_call: NA
j_call: TRBJ1-5
cdr3_aa: CASRVFSNQPQHF
cdr3_nt: TGTGCCAGCAGGGTTTTTAGCAATCAGCCCCAGCATTTT

clone_size: many
v_call: TRBV28
d_call: NA
j_call: TRBJ2-7
cdr3_aa: CASSRTGPYEQYF
cdr3_nt: TGTGCCAGCAGTCGAACAGGGCCGTACGAGCAGTACTTC

clone_size: many
v_call: TRBV28
d_call: TRBD1
j_call: TRBJ2-7
cdr3_aa: CASSLPQGDRTYEQYF
cdr3_nt: TGTGCCAGCAGTTTACCGCAGGGGGACAGGACCTACGAGCAGTACTTC

clone_size: many
v_call: TRBV20-1
d_call: TRBD2
j_call: TRBJ2-5
cdr3_aa: CSAQLAGGPGETQYF
cdr3_nt: TGCAGTGCGCAATTAGCGGGAGGGCCGGGAGAGACCCAGTACTTC

clone_size: many
v_call: TRBV9
d_call: NA
j_call: TRBJ2-1
cdr3_aa: CASSSPLTGHNEQFF
cdr3_nt: TGTGCCAGCAGCTCACCTCTCACGGGCCACAATGAGCAGTTCTTC

clone_size: many
v_call: TRBV29-1
d_call: NA
j_call: TRBJ1-5
cdr3_aa: CSVETEGNQPQHF
cdr3_nt: TGCAGCGTTGAGACAGAGGGCAATCAGCCCCAGCATTTT

clone_size: NA
v_call: TRBV28
d_call: NA
j_call: TRBJ1-6
cdr3_aa: CASSPPSGLDSPLHF
cdr3_nt: TGTGCCAGCAGTCCCCCCTCGGGGTTGGATTCACCCCTCCACTTT

clone_size: NA
v_call: TRBV15
d_call: TRBD1
j_call: TRBJ2-2
cdr3_aa: CATSNEQGAVGELFF
cdr3_nt: TGTGCCACCAGCAACGAACAGGGGGCGGTCGGGGAGCTGTTTTTT

clone_size: few
v_call: TRBV4-2
d_call: NA
j_call: TRBJ2-5
cdr3_aa: CASSQDGAETQYF
cdr3_nt: TGTGCCAGCAGCCAAGATGGGGCAGAGACCCAGTACTTC

clone_size: NA
v_call: TRBV5-1
d_call: NA
j_call: TRBJ2-3
cdr3_aa: CASSLGLTEYTQYF
cdr3_nt: TGCGCCAGCAGCTTGGGACTTACAGAATATACGCAGTATTTT

clone_size: many
v_call: TRBV24-1
d_call: TRBD1
j_call: TRBJ2-1
cdr3_aa: CATSDLAGQGTYGEQFF
cdr3_nt: TGTGCCACCAGTGATTTGGCCGGACAGGGGACCTACGGTGAGCAGTTCTTC

clone_size: few
v_call: TRBV19
d_call: TRBD1
j_call: TRBJ1-6
cdr3_aa: CASSIGQGNSPLHF
cdr3_nt: TGTGCCAGTAGTATCGGACAGGGGAATTCACCCCTCCACTTT

clone_size: many
v_call: TRBV29-1
d_call: NA
j_call: TRBJ1-1
cdr3_aa: CSVELTEAFF
cdr3_nt: TGCAGCGTTGAGCTAACTGAAGCTTTCTTT

clone_size: few
v_call: TRBV7-2
d_call: NA
j_call: TRBJ1-5
cdr3_aa: CASSLDWGSNQPQHF
cdr3_nt: TGTGCCAGCAGCTTAGATTGGGGTAGCAATCAGCCCCAGCATTTT

clone_size: many
v_call: TRBV11-2
d_call: TRBD2
j_call: TRBJ2-7
cdr3_aa: CASTGLAGVHEQYF
cdr3_nt: TGTGCCAGCACCGGACTAGCGGGCGTCCACGAGCAGTACTTC

clone_size: many
v_call: TRBV20-1
d_call: TRBD2
j_call: TRBJ2-3
cdr3_aa: CSALTGAGGPADTQYF
cdr3_nt: TGCAGTGCTCTAACGGGGGCGGGAGGGCCGGCGGATACGCAGTATTTT

clone_size: few
v_call: TRBV27
d_call: TRBD1
j_call: TRBJ1-1
cdr3_aa: CASSLSGTGSGNTEAFF
cdr3_nt: TGTGCCAGCAGTTTATCCGGGACAGGGTCCGGGAACACTGAAGCTTTCTTT

clone_size: many
v_call: TRBV27
d_call: NA
j_call: TRBJ1-5
cdr3_aa: CASSFSGQPQHF
cdr3_nt: TGTGCCAGCAGTTTCTCAGGTCAGCCCCAGCATTTT

clone_size: NA
v_call: TRBV20-1
d_call: TRBD1
j_call: TRBJ1-1
cdr3_aa: CSARGGTGGSGTEAFF
cdr3_nt: TGCAGTGCTAGAGGGGGTACAGGGGGATCGGGCACTGAAGCTTTCTTT

clone_size: few
v_call: TRBV28
d_call: NA
j_call: TRBJ2-7
cdr3_aa: CASSSRYEQYF
cdr3_nt: TGTGCCAGCTCCTCAAGGTACGAGCAGTACTTC

clone_size: few
v_call: TRBV19
d_call: NA
j_call: TRBJ1-5
cdr3_aa: CATTPQAGNQPQHF
cdr3_nt: TGTGCCACCACTCCCCAGGCCGGGAATCAGCCCCAGCATTTT

clone_size: few
v_call: TRBV28
d_call: NA
j_call: TRBJ2-2
cdr3_aa: CASNGERGRTGELFF
cdr3_nt: TGTGCCAGCAATGGGGAGAGGGGCAGAACCGGGGAGCTGTTTTTT

clone_size: many
v_call: TRBV9
d_call: TRBD2
j_call: TRBJ2-2
cdr3_aa: CASSVLAGVSGELFF
cdr3_nt: TGTGCCAGCAGCGTTCTCGCGGGGGTGAGCGGGGAGCTGTTTTTT

clone_size: few
v_call: TRBV27
d_call: TRBD2
j_call: TRBJ2-1
cdr3_aa: CASTRGTSVNEQFF
cdr3_nt: TGTGCCAGCACCCGGGGTACTAGCGTCAATGAGCAGTTCTTC

clone_size: few
v_call: TRBV5-5
d_call: NA
j_call: TRBJ1-6
cdr3_aa: CASSLPFIGGSPLHF
cdr3_nt: TGTGCCAGCAGCTTGCCCTTCATTGGGGGGTCACCCCTCCACTTT

clone_size: many
v_call: TRBV12-3/TRBV12-4
d_call: TRBD2
j_call: TRBJ2-1
cdr3_aa: CASRPRASGEDNEQFF
cdr3_nt: TGTGCCAGCAGGCCGCGGGCTAGCGGGGAGGACAATGAGCAGTTCTTC

clone_size: many
v_call: TRBV9
d_call: TRBD2
j_call: TRBJ2-1
cdr3_aa: CASSVEGLAGVQFF
cdr3_nt: TGTGCCAGCAGCGTAGAGGGACTAGCGGGGGTGCAGTTCTTC

clone_size: many
v_call: TRBV11-2
d_call: NA
j_call: TRBJ2-2
cdr3_aa: CASRTLLWGPETGELFF
cdr3_nt: TGTGCCAGCAGAACGTTGCTTTGGGGGCCGGAGACCGGGGAGCTGTTTTTT

clone_size: NA
v_call: TRBV11-2
d_call: TRBD1
j_call: TRBJ1-2
cdr3_aa: CASSSRGPAGYTF
cdr3_nt: TGTGCCAGCAGTTCCAGGGGGCCTGCTGGCTACACCTTC

clone_size: many
v_call: TRBV5-1
d_call: NA
j_call: TRBJ1-5
cdr3_aa: CASSLEAGESNQPQHF
cdr3_nt: TGCGCCAGCAGCTTGGAGGCAGGGGAGAGCAATCAGCCCCAGCATTTT

clone_size: few
v_call: TRBV7-9
d_call: NA
j_call: TRBJ2-2
cdr3_aa: CASSPRGRQGNTGELFF
cdr3_nt: TGTGCCAGCAGCCCCCGAGGTCGCCAGGGGAACACCGGGGAGCTGTTTTTT

clone_size: few
v_call: TRBV29-1
d_call: NA
j_call: TRBJ2-7
cdr3_aa: CSVQIQGDEQYF
cdr3_nt: TGCAGCGTCCAAATCCAGGGAGATGAGCAGTACTTC

clone_size: few
v_call: TRBV20-1
d_call: NA
j_call: TRBJ1-6
cdr3_aa: CSAHVSTDSPLHF
cdr3_nt: TGCAGTGCCCACGTCAGCACGGATTCACCCCTCCACTTT

clone_size: many
v_call: TRBV5-1
d_call: NA
j_call: TRBJ1-2
cdr3_aa: CASSPTQILGRGPSYGYTF
cdr3_nt: TGCGCCAGCAGCCCCACCCAAATATTAGGCCGGGGGCCTAGCTATGGCTACACCTTC

clone_size: many
v_call: TRBV4-3
d_call: TRBD1
j_call: TRBJ2-7
cdr3_aa: CASSPRTGDYEQYF
cdr3_nt: TGCGCCAGCAGCCCCCGGACAGGGGACTACGAGCAGTACTTC

clone_size: many
v_call: TRBV21-1
d_call: NA
j_call: TRBJ2-2
cdr3_aa: CASSKAGTLLNTGELFF
cdr3_nt: TGTGCCAGCAGCAAAGCTGGGACACTTTTGAACACCGGGGAGCTGTTTTTT

clone_size: NA
v_call: TRBV18
d_call: NA
j_call: TRBJ1-2
cdr3_aa: CASSPRENYGYTF
cdr3_nt: TGTGCCAGCTCACCACGAGAAAACTATGGCTACACCTTC

clone_size: few
v_call: TRBV27
d_call: TRBD1
j_call: TRBJ2-1
cdr3_aa: CASRSLQGANNEQFF
cdr3_nt: TGTGCCAGCAGGTCATTACAGGGGGCCAACAATGAGCAGTTCTTC